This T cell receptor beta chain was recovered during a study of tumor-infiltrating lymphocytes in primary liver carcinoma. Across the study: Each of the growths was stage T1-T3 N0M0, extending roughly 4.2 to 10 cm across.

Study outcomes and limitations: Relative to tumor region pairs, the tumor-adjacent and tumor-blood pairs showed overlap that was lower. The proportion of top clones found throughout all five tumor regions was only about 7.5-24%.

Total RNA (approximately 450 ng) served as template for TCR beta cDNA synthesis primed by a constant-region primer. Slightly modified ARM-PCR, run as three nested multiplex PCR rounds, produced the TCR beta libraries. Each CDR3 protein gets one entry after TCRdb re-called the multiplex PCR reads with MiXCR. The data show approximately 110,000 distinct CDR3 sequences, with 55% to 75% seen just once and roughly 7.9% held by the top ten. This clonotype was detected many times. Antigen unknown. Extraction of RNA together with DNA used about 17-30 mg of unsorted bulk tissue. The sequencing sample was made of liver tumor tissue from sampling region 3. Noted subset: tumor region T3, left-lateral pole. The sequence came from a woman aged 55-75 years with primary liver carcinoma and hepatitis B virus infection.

CDR3 protein: CASSFTADSGANVLTF. CDR3 sequence (DNA): TGTGCCAGCAGCTTCACGGCGGACTCTGGGGCCAACGTCCTGACTTTC. The chain couples TRBV11-1 to TRBJ2-6; unclear D gene. This CDR3 has 16 amino acids. Trimming stripped 3 bases from V and 0 bases from J, with 9 bases between. CDR1 and CDR2 (germline): SGHAT, FQDESV (reference sequence).